These 8 T cell receptor beta chains share one sample of origin, sequenced in a study of blood T cell repertoires in COVID-19. TCRdb keeps only in-frame clones here, not all; method: immunoSEQ multiplex PCR. Of 67,000 or so clones detected, approximately 83% appear once; the ten largest clones hold 28%. The material sequenced was peripheral blood. The receptors stem from a man aged 65-85 years with acute or convalescent COVID-19.

The chain has TRBV3-1 (or the pseudogene TRBV3-2) and TRBJ2-2; TRBD2 is a possible D gene (6 bases). CDR3 size: 14 residues. V was shortened by 2 bases and J by 6 bases, with 10 bases between the two germline ends. Germline V CDR1 and CDR2: LGHDT, YNNKEL (reference sequence). CDR3: CASSQFGEAGELFF. The CDR3 DNA sequence: TGTGCCAGCAGCCAATTCGGGGAGGCCGGGGAGCTGTTTTTT.

CDR3 sequence reads: CAWSHSGINEQYF. The CDR3 DNA follows: TGTGCCTGGAGTCATAGCGGGATCAACGAGCAGTACTTC. The rearrangement links TRBV30 to TRBJ2-7, with TRBD2 matching over 8 bases. CDR3 length: 13 residues. The germline V gene has CDR1 GTSNPN and CDR2 SVGIG (reference sequence). The junction had 5 bases not matched to a gene; V was cut back by 2 bases and J by 5 bases.

The chain couples TRBV7-9 to TRBJ2-1, with 9 bases that match TRBD2. The CDR3 contains 16 residues. Looked up from germline, CDR1 is SEHNR and CDR2 is FQNEAQ (reference sequence). With V trimmed by 5 bases and J by 3 bases, 8 bases remained unmatched. The CDR3 DNA is TGTGCCAGCAGCGCCGCGGCGGGAGGGATCTACAATGAGCAGTTCTTC. As protein: CASSAAAGGIYNEQFF.

Only one count was recorded for this clone. The chain carries TRBV28 and TRBJ1-5; D unresolved. CDR3 length: 13 residues. V was cut by 6 bases and J by 7 bases, with 13 bases left in between. The germline gives CDR1 MDHEN, CDR2 SYDVKM. The CDR3 DNA sequence: TGTGCCAGCAGCGAACCGGGAGGGCAGCCCCAGCATTTT. Translating it yields CASSEPGGQPQHF.

Only a few counts were recorded for this clone. This chain uses TRBV2 with TRBJ2-5; 8 nucleotides agree with TRBD2. CDR3 length: 15 amino acids. V lost 6 bases and J lost 3; bases outside the gene matches: 9. Germline lookup yields CDR1 SNHLY and CDR2 FYNNEI. As DNA, the CDR3 is TGTGCCAGCAGACCTTCACTAGCGGTTAAAGAGACCCAGTACTTC. This translates into CASRPSLAVKETQYF.

This chain connects TRBV2 to TRBJ1-1; possibly TRBD1 for D (6 bases). This CDR3 region has 17 residues. The V and J ends lost 8 bases and 0 bases respectively, with 22 bases between them. Germline V gene data show CDR1 as SNHLY and CDR2 as FYNNEI. The chain's CDR3 is CASYTGKTVSMNTEAFF. The CDR3, as DNA: TGTGCCAGCTATACAGGGAAGACGGTATCTATGAACACTGAAGCTTTCTTT.

The chain uses TRBV9 and TRBJ1-2; 7 bases map to TRBD1. The CDR3 loop spans 14 amino acids. V dropped 7 bases and J dropped 8; count of bases not matched to a gene: 14. Germline lookup yields CDR1 SGDLS and CDR2 YYNGEE. The CDR3 protein is CASSLADRERGYTF. The CDR3, as DNA: TGTGCCAGCTCCCTTGCTGACAGGGAAAGGGGCTACACCTTC.

This chain connects TRBV11-2 to TRBJ2-7, with TRBD1 matching over 8 bases. V was pared by 11 bases and J by 2 bases, with 17 bases of the junction left unmatched. CDR1 is SGHAT, CDR2 FQNNGV, per germline. The length of the CDR3 is 16 residues. CDR3 amino acids: CASRQGSTFITYEQYF. In DNA form, the CDR3 reads TGTGCCTCCCGACAGGGGTCCACGTTTATAACCTACGAGCAGTACTTC. Filled out from reference TRBV11-2 and TRBJ2-7, the complete variable domain reads EAGVAQSPRYKIIEKRQSVAFWCNPISGHATLYWYQQILGQGPKLLIQFQNNGVVDDSQLPKDRFSAERLKGVDSTLKIQPAKLEDSAVYLCASRQGSTFITYEQYFGPGTRLTVT.